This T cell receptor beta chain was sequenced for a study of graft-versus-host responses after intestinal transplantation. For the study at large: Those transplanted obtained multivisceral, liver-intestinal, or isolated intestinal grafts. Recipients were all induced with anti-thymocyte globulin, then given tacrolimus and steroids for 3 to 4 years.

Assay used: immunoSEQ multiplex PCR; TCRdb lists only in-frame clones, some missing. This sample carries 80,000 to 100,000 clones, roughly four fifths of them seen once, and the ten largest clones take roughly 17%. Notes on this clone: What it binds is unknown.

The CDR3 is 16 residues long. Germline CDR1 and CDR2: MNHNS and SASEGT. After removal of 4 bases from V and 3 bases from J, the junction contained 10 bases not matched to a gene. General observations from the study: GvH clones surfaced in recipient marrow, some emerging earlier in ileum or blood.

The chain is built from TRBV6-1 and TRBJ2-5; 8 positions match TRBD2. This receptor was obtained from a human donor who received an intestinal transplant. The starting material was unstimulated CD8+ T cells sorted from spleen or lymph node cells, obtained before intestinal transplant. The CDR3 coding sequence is TGTGCCAGCAGTGTCTACGGGGGGGGTGTGGAAGAGACCCAGTACTTC. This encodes CASSVYGGGVEETQYF.